Presented here are 17 T cell receptor beta chains from one specimen sequenced in a study of blood T cell repertoires in COVID-19. TCRdb keeps only in-frame clones here, not all; method: immunoSEQ multiplex PCR. Here the sample spans about 440,000 clones, roughly 85% being singletons. What was sequenced was PBMCs or T cells enriched from blood (not recorded which). These TCRs come from a young woman with acute COVID-19.

The J gene is TRBJ2-7, the V gene TRBV11-2; tentative D call: TRBD2 (5 bases). Looked up from germline, CDR1 is SGHAT and CDR2 is FQNNGV. V was pared by 0 bases and J by 1 base, with 10 bases between. The CDR3 is 15 residues long. CDR3 protein: CASSLEVEVSYEQYF. The CDR3 region has the DNA TGTGCCAGCAGCTTAGAAGTGGAGGTATCCTACGAGCAGTACTTC.

This chain uses TRBV3-1 (or the pseudogene TRBV3-2) with TRBJ1-2; D might be TRBD1 (6 bases). The CDR3 is 15 amino acids. Germline V gene data show CDR1 as LGHDT and CDR2 as YNNKEL (reference sequence). Trimming cost V 0 bases and J 6 bases, with 14 bases left between them. Here the CDR3 reads CASSQDNHRADGYTF. The CDR3 DNA sequence: TGTGCCAGCAGCCAAGATAACCACAGGGCCGATGGCTACACCTTC.

This clone was found once. The genes are TRBV3-1 (or the pseudogene TRBV3-2) and TRBJ2-7; no definite D call. The CDR3 has 16 residues. Germline assignment: CDR1 LGHDT and CDR2 YNNKEL (reference sequence). Trimming left V 0 bases short and J 1 base short, with 13 bases between. In nucleotides, the CDR3 is TGTGCCAGCAGCCAAGAAGGCTACAGACCTTCCTACGAGCAGTACTTC. Translation: CASSQEGYRPSYEQYF.

Note on this clone: The same CDR3 is also encoded by other DNA sequences in this sample. The chain is built from TRBV4-3 and TRBJ1-2; weak D call: TRBD1 (6 bases). This CDR3 region has 13 residues. Germline assignment: CDR1 LGHNA and CDR2 YSLEER. V was clipped by 0 bases and J by 7 bases, with 9 bases between them. The CDR3 is CASSQDRGGGYTF. CDR3 DNA sequence: TGCGCCAGCAGCCAAGACAGGGGCGGTGGCTACACCTTC.

The V call is TRBV5-1, the J call TRBJ2-5, with 8 nucleotides matching TRBD1. CDR3 length: 13 amino acids. Germline V gives CDR1 SGHRS, CDR2 YFSETQ. With V trimmed by 4 bases and J by 5 bases, 4 bases remained unmatched. The CDR3, as DNA: TGCGCCAGCAGCGCTGGACAGGGTGAGACCCAGTACTTC. It is translated as CASSAGQGETQYF.

This clone was detected a few times. Written as DNA, the CDR3 is TGTGCCAGCAGCCGAGAGGTTGAGGGCTACACCTTC. This encodes CASSREVEGYTF. The genes are TRBV3-1 (or the pseudogene TRBV3-2) and TRBJ1-2, with unresolved D. Trimming took 4 bases from V and 8 from J, leaving 11 bases between them. The germline CDR1 and CDR2 sequences are LGHDT and YNNKEL (reference sequence). There are 12 residues in the CDR3.

The V call is TRBV4-1, the J call TRBJ1-5; the D gene is possibly TRBD1 (6 bases). V was shortened by 0 bases and J by 7 bases, with 13 bases between the two germline ends. Germline lookup yields CDR1 MGHRA and CDR2 YSYEKL. This CDR3 region has 15 residues. The CDR3 DNA reads TGCGCCAGCAGCCAAGATCCCTGGACAGCCCAGCCCCAGCATTTT. It translates to CASSQDPWTAQPQHF.

This clone has a single count. The chain employs TRBV5-1 and TRBJ1-2; TRBD1 might be the D (6 bases). The germline V gene encodes CDR1 SGHRS and CDR2 YFSETQ. The CDR3 has 14 amino acids. V was cut by 0 bases and J by 1 base, with 7 bases left in between. The CDR3 DNA reads as TGCGCCAGCAGCTTGGGGACAGTTAACTATGGCTACACCTTC. Translated: CASSLGTVNYGYTF.

The chain has TRBV9 and TRBJ2-3; 10 bases map to TRBD2. The CDR3 consists of 14 residues. The germline gives CDR1 SGDLS, CDR2 YYNGEE. The junction had 2 bases not matched to a gene; V was cut back by 2 bases and J by 5 bases. CDR3 sequence reads: CASSVRLAGDTQYF. Written as DNA, the CDR3 is TGTGCCAGCAGCGTCAGACTAGCGGGAGATACGCAGTATTTT.

The chain couples TRBV19 to TRBJ2-5, with no clear D. The germline V and J ends were trimmed by 8 bases and 5 bases, with 9 bases remaining between them. CDR1 and CDR2 from the germline V gene are LNHDA and SQIVND (reference sequence). The length of the CDR3 is 11 residues. The CDR3 bases are TGTGCCAGTGCGGTAAGGGAGACCCAGTACTTC. This translates into CASAVRETQYF.

The chain recombines TRBV28 with TRBJ2-7; 9 bases match TRBD2. Germline assignment: CDR1 MDHEN and CDR2 SYDVKM. J was trimmed by 2 bases and V by 5 bases; bases with no gene match: 10. This CDR3 region has 16 residues. The DNA for the CDR3 is TGTGCCAGCAGTCCCCAGAGCGGGAGGCTCACCTACGAGCAGTACTTC. This sequence encodes CASSPQSGRLTYEQYF.

The V gene is TRBV6-2 or TRBV6-3, the J gene TRBJ1-2, with D unclear. Germline-derived CDR1 and CDR2 are MNHEY and SVGEGT. The V end was cut by 4 bases, the J end by 7 bases, with 10 bases between. The CDR3 has 12 amino acids. CDR3 nucleotides: TGTGCCAGCAGTTTTGCGTCAGGTGGCTACACCTTC. It specifies CASSFASGGYTF.

The CDR3 region is CASTLAQGALGNIQYF. The CDR3 DNA is TGTGCCAGCACTCTCGCCCAGGGGGCGCTTGGAAACATTCAGTACTTC. The rearrangement joins TRBV13 to TRBJ2-4, with 8 bases identical to TRBD1. J gave up 6 bases and V 7 bases, and 14 bases lay outside the gene matches. The germline CDR1 and CDR2 sequences are PRHDT and FYEKMQ (reference sequence). There are 16 residues in the CDR3. Using reference TRBV13 and TRBJ2-4 for the parts outside the CDR3, the full variable domain is AAGVIQSPRHLIKEKRETATLKCYPIPRHDTVYWYQQGPGQDPQFLISFYEKMQSDKGSIPDRFSAQQFSDYHSELNMSSLELGDSALYFCASTLAQGALGNIQYFGAGTRLSVL.

The chain has TRBV5-5 and TRBJ1-3; D possibly corresponds to TRBD1 (6 bases). The CDR3 totals 19 residues. V lost 2 bases and J 2 bases, leaving 23 bases between the germline ends. CDR1 is SGHKS and CDR2 is YYEKEE in the germline V gene (reference sequence). The CDR3 nucleotides are TGTGCCAGCAGCTTCTTCATCTTAAGCGGGACATCCCCTGGAAACACCATATATTTT. Translating it yields CASSFFILSGTSPGNTIYF.

The chain carries TRBV27 and TRBJ1-3; D uncertain. Trimming shortened V by 4 bases and J by 2 bases, and 9 bases separated the two germline ends. The CDR3 contains 14 residues. Germline V gene lookup returns CDR1 MNHEY and CDR2 SMNVEV (reference sequence). The CDR3 DNA follows: TGTGCCAGCAGTTCAAACGGTCCTGGAAACACCATATATTTT. Translated: CASSSNGPGNTIYF.

As to this clone: The same CDR3 arises from other DNA sequences in this sample as well. The rearrangement uses TRBV7-9 and TRBJ1-4; D may be TRBD1 (5 bases). The V end lost 1 base, the J end lost 8 bases, and 8 bases lay between the germline ends. CDR1 and CDR2 (germline): SEHNR, FQNEAQ (reference sequence). CDR3 length equals 13 residues. CDR3 coding DNA: TGTGCCAGCAGCTTAGGGGGCGGCGAAAAACTGTTTTTT. Encoded protein: CASSLGGGEKLFF.

This clone was picked up a small number of times. The V call is TRBV7-2, the J call TRBJ1-1, with 8 bases identical to TRBD1. CDR1 SGHTA and CDR2 FQGNSA come from the germline V gene. The V gene end was trimmed by 5 bases and the J gene end by 6 bases; junction bases not matched to a gene: 14. The CDR3 loop spans 16 amino acids. This CDR3 is CASSPNRQGIIAEAFF. CDR3 coding DNA: TGTGCCAGCAGCCCAAACCGACAGGGGATTATCGCTGAAGCTTTCTTT.